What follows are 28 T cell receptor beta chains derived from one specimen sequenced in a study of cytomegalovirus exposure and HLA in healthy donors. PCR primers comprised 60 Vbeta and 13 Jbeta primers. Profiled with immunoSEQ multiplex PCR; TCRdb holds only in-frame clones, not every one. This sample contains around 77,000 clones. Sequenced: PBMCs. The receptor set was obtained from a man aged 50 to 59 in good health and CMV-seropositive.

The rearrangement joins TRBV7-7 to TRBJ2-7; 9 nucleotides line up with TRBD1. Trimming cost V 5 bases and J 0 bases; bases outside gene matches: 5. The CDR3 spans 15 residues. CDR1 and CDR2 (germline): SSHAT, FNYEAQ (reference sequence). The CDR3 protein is CASSPGTGSSYEQYF. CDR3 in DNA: TGTGCCAGCAGCCCCGGGACAGGGAGCTCCTACGAGCAGTACTTC. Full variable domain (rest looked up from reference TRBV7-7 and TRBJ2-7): GAGVSQSPRYKVTKRGQDVTLRCDPISSHATLYWYQQALGQGPEFLTYFNYEAQPDKSGLPSDRFSAERPEGSISTLTIQRTEQRDSAMYRCASSPGTGSSYEQYFGPGTRLTVT.

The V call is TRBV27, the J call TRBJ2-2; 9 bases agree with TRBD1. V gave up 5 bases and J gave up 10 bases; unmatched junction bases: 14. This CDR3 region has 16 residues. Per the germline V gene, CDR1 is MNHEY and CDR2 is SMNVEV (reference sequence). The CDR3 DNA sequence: TGTGCCAGCAGTCCTCGGTGGGACAGGGCTTTAGAGGAGCTGTTTTTT. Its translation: CASSPRWDRALEELFF.

The CDR3 region has the DNA TGTGCCAGCAGTTCCGGGACAGGGGTAAGCGGGGAGCTGTTTTTT. Translating it yields CASSSGTGVSGELFF. The rearrangement uses TRBV7-7 and TRBJ2-2, with 10 bases that match TRBD1. V was pared by 6 bases and J by 7 bases, with 8 bases of the junction left unmatched. This CDR3 is built from 15 residues. Per the germline V gene, CDR1 is SSHAT and CDR2 is FNYEAQ (reference sequence).

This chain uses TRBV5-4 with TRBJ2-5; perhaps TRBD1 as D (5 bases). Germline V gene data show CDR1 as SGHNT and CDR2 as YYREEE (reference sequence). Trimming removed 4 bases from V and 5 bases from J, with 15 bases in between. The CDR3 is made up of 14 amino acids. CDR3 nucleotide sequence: TGTGCCAGCAGCCCTCCAGGGTTTGACGAGACCCAGTACTTC. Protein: CASSPPGFDETQYF.

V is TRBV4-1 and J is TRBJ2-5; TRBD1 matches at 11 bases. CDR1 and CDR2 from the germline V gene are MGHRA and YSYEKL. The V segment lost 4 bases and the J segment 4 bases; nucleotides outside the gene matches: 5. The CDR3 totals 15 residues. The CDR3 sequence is CASSLKGTGGETQYF. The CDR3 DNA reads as TGCGCCAGCAGCCTAAAGGGGACAGGGGGAGAGACCCAGTACTTC.

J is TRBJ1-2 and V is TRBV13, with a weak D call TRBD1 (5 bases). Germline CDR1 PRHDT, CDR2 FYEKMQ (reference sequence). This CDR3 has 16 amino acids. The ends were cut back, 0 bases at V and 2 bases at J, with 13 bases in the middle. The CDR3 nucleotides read TGTGCCAGCAGCTTAGGCGGCGGGGGAAGCAACTATGGCTACACCTTC. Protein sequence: CASSLGGGGSNYGYTF. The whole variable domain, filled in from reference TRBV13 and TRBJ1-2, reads AAGVIQSPRHLIKEKRETATLKCYPIPRHDTVYWYQQGPGQDPQFLISFYEKMQSDKGSIPDRFSAQQFSDYHSELNMSSLELGDSALYFCASSLGGGGSNYGYTFGSGTRLTVV.

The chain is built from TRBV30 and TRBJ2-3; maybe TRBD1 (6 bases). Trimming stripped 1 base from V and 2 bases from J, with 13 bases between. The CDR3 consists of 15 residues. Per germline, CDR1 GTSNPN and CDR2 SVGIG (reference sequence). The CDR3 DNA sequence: TGTGCCTGGAGTGGGGTAGGACAGATCACAGATACGCAGTATTTT. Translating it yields CAWSGVGQITDTQYF.

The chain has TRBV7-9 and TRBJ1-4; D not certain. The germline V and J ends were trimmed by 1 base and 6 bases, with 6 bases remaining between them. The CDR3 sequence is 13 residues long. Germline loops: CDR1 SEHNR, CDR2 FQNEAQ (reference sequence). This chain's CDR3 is CASSLVTDEKLFF. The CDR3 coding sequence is TGTGCCAGCAGCTTAGTCACTGATGAAAAACTGTTTTTT.

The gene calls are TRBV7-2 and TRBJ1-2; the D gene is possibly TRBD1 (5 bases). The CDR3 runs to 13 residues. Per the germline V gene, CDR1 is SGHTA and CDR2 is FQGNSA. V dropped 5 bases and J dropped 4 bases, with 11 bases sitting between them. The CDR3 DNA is TGTGCCAGCAGCCCCCCGGGGGTCTATGGCTACACCTTC. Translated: CASSPPGVYGYTF.

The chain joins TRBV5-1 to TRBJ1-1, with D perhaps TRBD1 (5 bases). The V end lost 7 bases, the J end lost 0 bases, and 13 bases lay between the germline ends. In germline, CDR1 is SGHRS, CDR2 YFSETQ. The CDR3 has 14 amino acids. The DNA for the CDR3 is TGCGCCAGCGGGGGGGGAGCGCTGAACACTGAAGCTTTCTTT. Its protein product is CASGGGALNTEAFF.

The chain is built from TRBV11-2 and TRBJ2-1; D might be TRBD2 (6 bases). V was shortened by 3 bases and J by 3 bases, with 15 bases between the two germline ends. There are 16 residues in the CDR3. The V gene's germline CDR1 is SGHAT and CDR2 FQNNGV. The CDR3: CASSLDRDSNYNEQFF. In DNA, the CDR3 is TGTGCCAGCAGCTTGGACCGGGACTCCAACTACAATGAGCAGTTCTTC. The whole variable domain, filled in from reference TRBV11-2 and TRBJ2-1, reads EAGVAQSPRYKIIEKRQSVAFWCNPISGHATLYWYQQILGQGPKLLIQFQNNGVVDDSQLPKDRFSAERLKGVDSTLKIQPAKLEDSAVYLCASSLDRDSNYNEQFFGPGTRLTVL.

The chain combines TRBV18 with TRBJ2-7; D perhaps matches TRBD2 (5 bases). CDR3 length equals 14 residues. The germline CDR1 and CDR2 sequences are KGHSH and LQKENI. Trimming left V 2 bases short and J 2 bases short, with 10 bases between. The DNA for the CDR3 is TGTGCCAGCTCACCAGGGAGAGGGACCTACGAGCAGTACTTC. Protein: CASSPGRGTYEQYF.

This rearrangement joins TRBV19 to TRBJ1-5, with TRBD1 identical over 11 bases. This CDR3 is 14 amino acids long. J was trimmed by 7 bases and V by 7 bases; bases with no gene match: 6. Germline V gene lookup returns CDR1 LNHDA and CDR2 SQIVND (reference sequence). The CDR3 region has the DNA TGTGCCAGTACCCCGGACAGGGGGCGGCAGCCCCAGCATTTT. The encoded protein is CASTPDRGRQPQHF. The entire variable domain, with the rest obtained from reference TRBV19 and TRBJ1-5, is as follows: DGGITQSPKYLFRKEGQNVTLSCEQNLNHDAMYWYRQDPGQGLRLIYYSQIVNDFQKGDIAEGYSVSREKKESFPLTVTSAQKNPTAFYLCASTPDRGRQPQHFGDGTRLSIL.

CDR3 nucleotides: TGTGCCAGCAGTCCCTCGTCGGGGGGAGCTGAGCAGTTCTTC. Translated, it gives CASSPSSGGAEQFF. The chain uses TRBV27 and TRBJ2-1; 7 nucleotides agree with TRBD2. CDR3 length equals 14 residues. Germline V CDR1 and CDR2: MNHEY, SMNVEV (reference sequence). Losses at the gene ends were 5 bases for V and 9 bases for J; bases not matched to a gene: 10.

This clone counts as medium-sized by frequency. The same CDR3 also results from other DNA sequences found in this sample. The CDR3 DNA follows: TGTGCCAGCAGCTTGGGTCCCCAGGGTGTCTATGGCTACACCTTC. Translating gives CASSLGPQGVYGYTF. This rearrangement joins TRBV5-6 to TRBJ1-2; D might be TRBD1 (5 bases). V lost 0 bases and J 4 bases, leaving 13 bases between the germline ends. CDR1 and CDR2 (germline): SGHDT, YYEEEE. This CDR3 comprises 15 residues.

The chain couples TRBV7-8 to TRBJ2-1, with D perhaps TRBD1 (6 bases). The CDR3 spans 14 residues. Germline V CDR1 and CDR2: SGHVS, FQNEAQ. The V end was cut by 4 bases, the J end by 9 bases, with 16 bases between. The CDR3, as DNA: TGTGCCAGCAGCTGGGGGCAATACAATAGTGAGCAGTTCTTC. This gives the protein CASSWGQYNSEQFF.

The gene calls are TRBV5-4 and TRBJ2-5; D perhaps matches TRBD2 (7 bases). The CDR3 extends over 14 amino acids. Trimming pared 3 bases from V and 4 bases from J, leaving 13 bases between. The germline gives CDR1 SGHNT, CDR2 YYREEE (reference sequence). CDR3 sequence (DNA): TGTGCCAGCAGCTCAAAGGGAGGGGGAGAGACCCAGTACTTC. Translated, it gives CASSSKGGGETQYF. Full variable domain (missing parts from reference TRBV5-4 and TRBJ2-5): ETGVTQSPTHLIKTRGQQVTLRCSSQSGHNTVSWYQQALGQGPQFIFQYYREEENGRGNFPPRFSGLQFPNYSSELNVNALELDDSALYLCASSSKGGGETQYFGPGTRLLVL.

DNA of the CDR3: TGTGCCAGCAGCCCCGCAGGGGCGGGCGGGGCCAACGTCCTGACTTTC. Encoded protein: CASSPAGAGGANVLTF. The genes are TRBV5-4 and TRBJ2-6; TRBD1 might be the D (6 bases). Looked up from germline, CDR1 is SGHNT and CDR2 is YYREEE (reference sequence). The length of the CDR3 is 16 residues. Trimming removed 4 bases from V and 4 bases from J, with 15 bases in between.

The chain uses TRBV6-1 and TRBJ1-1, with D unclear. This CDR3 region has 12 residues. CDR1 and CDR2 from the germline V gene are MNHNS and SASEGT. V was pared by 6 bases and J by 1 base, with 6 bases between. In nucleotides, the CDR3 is TGTGCCAGCAGGGGCCCGAACACTGAAGCTTTCTTT. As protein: CASRGPNTEAFF.

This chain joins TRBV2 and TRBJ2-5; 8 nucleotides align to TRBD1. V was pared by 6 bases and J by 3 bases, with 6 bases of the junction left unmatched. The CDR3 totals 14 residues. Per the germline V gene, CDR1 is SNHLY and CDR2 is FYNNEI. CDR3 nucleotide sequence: TGTGCCAGCAGGAGGGACAGGTCGGAAGAGACCCAGTACTTC. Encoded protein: CASRRDRSEETQYF. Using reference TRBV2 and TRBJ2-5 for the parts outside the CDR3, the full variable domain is EPEVTQTPSHQVTQMGQEVILRCVPISNHLYFYWYRQILGQKVEFLVSFYNNEISEKSEIFDDQFSVERPDGSNFTLKIRSTKLEDSAMYFCASRRDRSEETQYFGPGTRLLVL.

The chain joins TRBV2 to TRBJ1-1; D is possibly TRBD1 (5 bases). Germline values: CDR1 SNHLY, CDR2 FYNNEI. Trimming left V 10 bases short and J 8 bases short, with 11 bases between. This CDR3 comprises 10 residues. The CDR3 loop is CATMTAEAFF. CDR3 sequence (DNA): TGTGCCACCATGACAGCCGAAGCTTTCTTT.

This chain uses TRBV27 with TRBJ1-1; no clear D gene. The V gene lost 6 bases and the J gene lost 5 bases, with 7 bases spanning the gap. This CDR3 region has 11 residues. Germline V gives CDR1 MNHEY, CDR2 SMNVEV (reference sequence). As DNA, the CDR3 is TGTGCCAGCAGACTCGGGACTGAAGCTTTCTTT. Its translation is CASRLGTEAFF.

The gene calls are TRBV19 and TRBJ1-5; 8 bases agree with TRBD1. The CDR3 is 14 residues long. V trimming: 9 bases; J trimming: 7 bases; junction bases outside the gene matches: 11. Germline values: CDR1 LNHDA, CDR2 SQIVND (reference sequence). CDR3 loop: CASTPQGAGQPQHF. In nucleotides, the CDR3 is TGTGCCAGCACGCCTCAGGGGGCAGGACAGCCCCAGCATTTT.

CDR3 amino acids: CASLGQNEAFF. CDR3 nucleotide sequence: TGCGCCAGCCTTGGACAGAATGAAGCTTTCTTT. The rearrangement links TRBV10-2 to TRBJ1-1; a possible D gene is TRBD1 (6 bases). The CDR3 has 11 residues. Germline loops: CDR1 WSHSY, CDR2 SAAADI. V was clipped by 8 bases and J by 7 bases, with 11 bases between them.

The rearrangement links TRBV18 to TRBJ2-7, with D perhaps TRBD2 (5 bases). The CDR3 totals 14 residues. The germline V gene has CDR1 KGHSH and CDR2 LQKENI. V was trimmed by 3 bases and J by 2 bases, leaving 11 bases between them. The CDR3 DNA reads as TGTGCCAGCTCACCTCCCGGACTTCCCTACGAGCAGTACGTC. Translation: CASSPPGLPYEQYV.

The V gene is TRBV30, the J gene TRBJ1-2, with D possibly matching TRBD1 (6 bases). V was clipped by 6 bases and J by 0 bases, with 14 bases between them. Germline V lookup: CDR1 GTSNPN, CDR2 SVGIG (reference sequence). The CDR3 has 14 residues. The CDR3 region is CACSTGPANYGYTF. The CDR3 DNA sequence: TGTGCCTGTTCCACAGGGCCTGCTAACTATGGCTACACCTTC.

CDR3 bases: TGTGCCAGCAGGCGCCCCGGGACTAGGGGAGGGGAGCAGTACTTC. It specifies CASRRPGTRGGEQYF. V gene TRBV11-2 combines with J gene TRBJ2-7; 8 bases are shared with TRBD2. V trimming: 6 bases; J trimming: 7 bases; junction bases outside the gene matches: 14. CDR1 SGHAT and CDR2 FQNNGV come from the germline V gene. This CDR3 region has 15 residues.

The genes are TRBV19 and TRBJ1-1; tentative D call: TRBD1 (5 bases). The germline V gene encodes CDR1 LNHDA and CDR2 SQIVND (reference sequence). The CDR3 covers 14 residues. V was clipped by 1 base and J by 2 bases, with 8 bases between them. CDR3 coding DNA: TGTGCCAGTAGTATAGGGGGCCTCAACACTGAAGCTTTCTTT. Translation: CASSIGGLNTEAFF.